The clone carrying this TCR beta chain was seen a few times. Its antigen is as yet unknown. Treatment meaning: roughly 10-day PBMC culture with coronavirus spike peptide pools or control peptides (ViraFEST assay). The record originates from a study of vaccination and CD4 T cells after COVID-19. Study information: Ranging from 14 to 241, the interval between dose two and post-vaccine sampling had a median of about 72 days.

Cultured CD4+ T cell DNA was sequenced using the Oncomine TCR Beta short-read assay. TCRdb recomputed calls from the PCR reads with MiXCR, one row per CDR3 protein. The table lists some 15,000 distinct CDR3 sequences, roughly a third of them singletons. From germline, CDR1 is SGHVS and CDR2 FQNEAQ. J gave up 11 bases and V 3 bases, and 18 bases lay outside the gene matches. The CDR3 consists of 16 residues. The sample was CD4+ T cells from blood, cultured in vitro, taken after SARS-CoV-2 vaccination. The genes are TRBV7-8 and TRBJ2-7, with TRBD1 identical over 8 bases. This clonotype originated in a human donor who had recovered from COVID-19. CDR3 in DNA: TGTGCCAGCAGCTTGGGCAGGGGGCGACTTGGCACGGGGGAGTACTTC. As protein: CASSLGRGRLGTGEYF. Drawing the rest from reference TRBV7-8 and TRBJ2-7, the complete variable domain is GAGVSQSPRYKVAKRGQDVALRCDPISGHVSLFWYQQALGQGPEFLTYFQNEAQLDKSGLPSDRFFAERPEGSVSTLKIQRTQQEDSAVYLCASSLGRGRLGTGEYFGPGTRLTVT.